Following are 25 T cell receptor beta chains from one sample sequenced in a study of cytomegalovirus exposure and HLA in healthy donors. Primers for the PCR totalled 60 Vbeta and 13 Jbeta. Using immunoSEQ multiplex PCR, the repertoire was profiled, and TCRdb retains in-frame clones only, with some absent. Among 150,000 to 200,000 clones listed, 60% to 80% were seen once. Sequenced: PBMCs. All receptors derive from a man between 18 and 29 years old in good health and CMV-seropositive.

The rearrangement uses TRBV5-4 and TRBJ2-2, with 8 bases identical to TRBD2. V dropped 0 bases and J dropped 6; count of bases not matched to a gene: 4. Germline V gene data show CDR1 as SGHNT and CDR2 as YYREEE (reference sequence). The CDR3 has 15 amino acids. The CDR3 reads CASSLAGGRAGELFF. The CDR3 DNA reads as TGTGCCAGCAGCTTGGCGGGGGGGCGGGCCGGGGAGCTGTTTTTT.

This clone showed up just a few times. The chain joins TRBV5-1 to TRBJ2-2, with 11 bases lining up with TRBD2. The CDR3 contains 16 residues. Losses at the gene ends were 3 bases for V and 7 bases for J; bases not matched to a gene: 8. Looked up from germline, CDR1 is SGHRS and CDR2 is YFSETQ. The CDR3 region is CASSSLAGGSDGELFF. CDR3 coding DNA: TGCGCCAGCAGCTCGTTAGCGGGAGGGTCGGACGGGGAGCTGTTTTTT.

The V and J genes are TRBV5-4 and TRBJ1-1, with D uncertain. Germline lookup yields CDR1 SGHNT and CDR2 YYREEE (reference sequence). This CDR3 contains 13 residues. Trimming stripped 2 bases from V and 6 bases from J, with 11 bases between. The CDR3 region is CASSFVGSPEAFF. The CDR3 nucleotides read TGTGCCAGCAGCTTCGTGGGGAGCCCTGAAGCTTTCTTT.

The V and J genes are TRBV18 and TRBJ2-7; weak D call: TRBD2 (7 bases). V gave up 4 bases and J gave up 4 bases, with 11 bases separating them. This CDR3 has 13 residues. In germline, CDR1 is KGHSH, CDR2 LQKENI. CDR3 sequence (DNA): TGTGCCAGCTCACGGAGCGGGACATACGAGCAGTACGTC. Protein sequence: CASSRSGTYEQYV.

This clone has just one count. The gene calls are TRBV19 and TRBJ2-2; possibly TRBD1 for D (6 bases). Per the germline V gene, CDR1 is LNHDA and CDR2 is SQIVND (reference sequence). This CDR3 contains 15 residues. Trimming left V 5 bases short and J 5 bases short, with 15 bases between. The CDR3 loop is CASSARGLETGELFF. DNA for the CDR3: TGTGCCAGTAGTGCCAGGGGTTTAGAAACCGGGGAGCTGTTTTTT. Full variable domain (outside the CDR3, taken from reference TRBV19 and TRBJ2-2): DGGITQSPKYLFRKEGQNVTLSCEQNLNHDAMYWYRQDPGQGLRLIYYSQIVNDFQKGDIAEGYSVSREKKESFPLTVTSAQKNPTAFYLCASSARGLETGELFFGEGSRLTVL.

This rearrangement joins TRBV5-1 to TRBJ2-5; 9 bases agree with TRBD2. This CDR3 is built from 14 residues. Germline CDR1 reads SGHRS; CDR2 reads YFSETQ. Losses at the gene ends were 4 bases for V and 1 base for J; bases not matched to a gene: 2. The CDR3 DNA follows: TGCGCCAGCAGCGTTAGCGGGGGCCAAGAGACCCAGTACTTC. It translates to CASSVSGGQETQYF.

The chain combines TRBV7-9 with TRBJ1-3; the D is unclear. CDR1 SEHNR and CDR2 FQNEAQ come from the germline V gene (reference sequence). The CDR3 totals 15 residues. V was shortened by 5 bases and J by 0 bases, with 11 bases between the two germline ends. The CDR3 nucleotides are TGTGCCAGCAGCCTAGGTCAGTCCTCTGGAAACACCATATATTTT. Residues: CASSLGQSSGNTIYF.

This sequence joins TRBV5-8 and TRBJ2-7; D gene uncertain. V dropped 0 bases and J dropped 3 bases, with 7 bases sitting between them. The CDR3 totals 13 residues. Looked up from germline, CDR1 is SGHTS and CDR2 is YDEGEE. CDR3 sequence: CASSLGQNYEQYV. The CDR3 DNA is TGTGCCAGCAGCTTGGGTCAGAACTACGAGCAGTACGTC.

The CDR3 nucleotides read TGTGCCACCCAGGTCGTGGTGAACACTGAAGCTTTCTTT. Amino acid sequence: CATQVVVNTEAFF. This sequence joins TRBV10-3 and TRBJ1-1; the D is unclear. This CDR3 contains 13 residues. Germline CDR1 and CDR2: ENHRY and SYGVKD. V lost 10 bases and J 0 bases, leaving 12 bases between the germline ends.

The chain employs TRBV6-1 and TRBJ2-1; 8 nucleotides match TRBD2. This CDR3 spans 15 amino acids. CDR1 is MNHNS, CDR2 SASEGT, per germline. The V and J ends lost 0 bases and 6 bases, in that order; junction bases with no gene match: 4. The CDR3 DNA reads as TGTGCCAGCAGTGAAGCGAGCGGGAGACTCAATGAGCAGTTCTTC. Translated: CASSEASGRLNEQFF.

As to this clone: Sequence at one end of the junction differs from germline and may be a read error. The chain links TRBV4-2 to TRBJ1-5, with D tentatively TRBD1 (5 bases). Germline lookup yields CDR1 LGHNA and CDR2 YNFKEQ. This CDR3 has 15 amino acids. CDR3 sequence reads: CASGQDGQGRQPQHF. As DNA, the CDR3 is TGTGCCAGCGGCCAAGACGGGCAGGGCCGTCAGCCCCAGCATTTT.

This sequence joins TRBV6-7 and TRBJ2-3; 9 bases are a match to TRBD1. TRBV6-7 is treated as an ORF (open reading frame) with a function not yet certain. The CDR3 is 16 amino acids. J lost 1 base, V lost 2 bases, and 4 bases had no gene match. The CDR3 protein is CASSYPRDRGTDTQYF. The CDR3 DNA sequence: TGTGCCAGCAGTTACCCCCGGGACAGGGGCACAGATACGCAGTATTTT.

The chain couples TRBV27 to TRBJ2-1, with 7 bases matching TRBD1. The length of the CDR3 is 16 residues. The germline V gene encodes CDR1 MNHEY and CDR2 SMNVEV (reference sequence). The junction had 7 bases not matched to a gene; V was cut back by 5 bases and J by 0 bases. Written as DNA, the CDR3 is TGTGCCAGCAGTGGACTGGGACAGCTCTCCTACAATGAGCAGTTCTTC. Translating gives CASSGLGQLSYNEQFF.

This clone appeared a single time. The junction shows a germline mismatch at one end, possibly a read error. V gene TRBV7-7 combines with J gene TRBJ2-7, with D possibly matching TRBD2 (6 bases). The J call is doubtful: the DNA matches TRBJ2-5 better. Germline CDR1 SSHAT, CDR2 FNYEAQ (reference sequence). The CDR3 length is 18 residues. CDR3 region: CASSFGYLGGETQETQYF. CDR3 in DNA: TGTGCTAGCAGCTTCGGGTACTTGGGCGGGGAGACTCAAGAGACCCAGTACTTC.

This chain joins TRBV6-1 and TRBJ2-7; D might be TRBD2 (6 bases). This CDR3 has 13 residues. Germline V gene data show CDR1 as MNHNS and CDR2 as SASEGT. Trimming pared 2 bases from V and 4 bases from J, leaving 9 bases between. As DNA, the CDR3 is TGTGCCAGCAGTGAATTAGCGGTATACGAGCAGTACGTC. Amino acid sequence: CASSELAVYEQYV.

This clone was seen only a few times. The chain is built from TRBV14 and TRBJ1-1; no clear D gene. This CDR3 contains 14 residues. Germline CDR1 SGHDN, CDR2 FVKESK. V shed 4 bases and J shed 0 bases, with 9 bases lying between them. The CDR3 DNA sequence: TGTGCCAGCAGCCTGGCCCACCTGAACACTGAAGCTTTCTTT. Its translation: CASSLAHLNTEAFF.

The chain combines TRBV30 with TRBJ1-2; D is undetermined. Germline V CDR1 and CDR2: GTSNPN, SVGIG (reference sequence). CDR3 size: 12 residues. V shed 0 bases and J shed 8 bases, with 10 bases lying between them. The CDR3 coding sequence is TGTGCCTGGAGTGTTGGAGGGAGAGGCTACACCTTC. Translating it yields CAWSVGGRGYTF.

The genes are TRBV18 and TRBJ1-1, with D possibly being TRBD1 (5 bases). This CDR3 is 14 amino acids long. Germline values: CDR1 KGHSH, CDR2 LQKENI. V was cut by 3 bases and J by 3 bases, with 11 bases left in between. The CDR3 DNA reads as TGTGCCAGCTCACCGGCAGGGATGGACACTGAAGCTTTCTTT. Encoded protein: CASSPAGMDTEAFF.

The chain employs TRBV6-1 and TRBJ2-7, with 12 bases that match TRBD2. The CDR3 consists of 15 residues. Germline loops: CDR1 MNHNS, CDR2 SASEGT. The J segment lost 5 bases and the V segment lost 2 bases, leaving 4 bases of the junction unmatched. The CDR3 sequence is CASSELAGGYDEQYV. The CDR3 nucleotides are TGTGCCAGCAGTGAACTAGCGGGAGGGTATGACGAGCAGTACGTC.

The chain is built from TRBV18 and TRBJ1-2; TRBD1 is a possible D gene (6 bases). The CDR3 sequence is 14 residues long. Germline loops: CDR1 KGHSH, CDR2 LQKENI. Trimming shortened V by 5 bases and J by 2 bases, and 12 bases separated the two germline ends. Here the CDR3 reads CASSLNRENYGYTF. The CDR3, as DNA: TGTGCCAGCTCATTAAACAGGGAAAACTATGGCTACACCTTC.

V is TRBV6-1 and J is TRBJ1-1; TRBD1 aligns across 8 bases. The CDR3 covers 15 residues. Germline-derived CDR1 and CDR2 are MNHNS and SASEGT. J was trimmed by 0 bases and V by 4 bases; bases with no gene match: 4. The CDR3 loop reads CASSAYRGVNTEAFF. CDR3 in DNA: TGTGCCAGCAGTGCCTACAGGGGGGTGAACACTGAAGCTTTCTTT.

The chain has TRBV18 and TRBJ2-1; D possibly corresponds to TRBD1 (5 bases). V was cut by 3 bases and J by 0 bases, with 12 bases left in between. This CDR3 is 16 amino acids long. The germline V gene has CDR1 KGHSH and CDR2 LQKENI. The CDR3 DNA sequence: TGTGCCAGCTCACCGAGTACAGGAGACTCCTACAATGAGCAGTTCTTC. Amino acid sequence: CASSPSTGDSYNEQFF.

This rearrangement joins TRBV30 to TRBJ2-7; TRBD2 matches 11 bases. V shed 1 base and J 7 bases; nucleotides not matched to a gene: 9. CDR1 is GTSNPN and CDR2 is SVGIG in the germline V gene (reference sequence). CDR3 length: 15 amino acids. The CDR3 region is CAWSGGTSGPREQYV. The DNA for the CDR3 is TGTGCCTGGAGTGGTGGGACTAGCGGTCCGCGGGAGCAGTACGTC.

The V call is TRBV10-3, the J call TRBJ2-3; 9 nucleotides match TRBD2. CDR1 and CDR2 from the germline V gene are ENHRY and SYGVKD. Unmatched junction bases numbered 8, after V lost 6 bases and J lost 4 bases. CDR3 length equals 15 residues. Here the CDR3 reads CAISPAGGPSDTQYF. In DNA, the CDR3 is TGTGCCATCAGCCCAGCGGGAGGTCCATCAGATACGCAGTATTTT.

V gene TRBV7-2 combines with J gene TRBJ2-1, with a tentative D call TRBD1 (5 bases). From germline, CDR1 is SGHTA and CDR2 FQGNSA. V lost 5 bases to trimming and J lost 5 bases, with 16 bases between them. This CDR3 contains 15 residues. The CDR3: CASSEGAVTNNEQFF. The CDR3 DNA sequence: TGTGCCAGCAGCGAAGGGGCGGTTACGAACAATGAGCAGTTCTTC.